These T cell receptor beta chains were read from a single sample in a study of cytomegalovirus exposure and HLA in healthy donors. The protocol was immunoSEQ multiplex PCR, while the TCRdb copy is restricted to in-frame clones and leaves out a portion. In the table there are fewer than 85,000 clones, 55% to 85% of which are singletons. Sequencing used PBMCs. The receptors derive from a woman aged 40 to 50 in good health and CMV-seropositive. The CDR3 runs from the conserved cysteine through the conserved F or W. A D gene is named only where the DNA matches it firmly. The size field is filled for only some rows; it gives once, few, many or a size class.

clone size,V gene,J gene,D gene,CDR3 length,CDR3 DNA,CDR3 protein
-,TRBV4-1,TRBJ2-5,-,15,TGCGCCAGCAGCCAAGTCCTCTCAGGGGGGGAGACCCAGTACTTC,CASSQVLSGGETQYF
-,TRBV18,TRBJ1-2,-,13,TGTGCCAGCTCACCACGAACGGAGGATGGCTACACCTTC,CASSPRTEDGYTF
-,TRBV10-1,TRBJ2-1,TRBD1,14,TGCGCCAGCAGTGGAGGGACAGGGTACGGAGAGCAGTTCTTC,CASSGGTGYGEQFF
many,TRBV27,TRBJ2-6,-,16,TGTGCCAGCAGTCTTGGGCGATACTCTGGGGCCAACGTCCTGACTTTC,CASSLGRYSGANVLTF
-,TRBV28,TRBJ2-3,-,16,TGTGCCAGCAGTTTTAGCTCCCGCGGTGGCACAGATACGCAGTATTTT,CASSFSSRGGTDTQYF
once,TRBV9,TRBJ2-7,-,14,TGTGCCAGCAGCGTAGCTTCGGCGGGGAACGAGCAGTACTTC,CASSVASAGNEQYF
-,TRBV21-1,TRBJ2-7,-,17,TGTGCCAGCAGCAAAGGTGACGGAGGACTAGCAATTTTCGAGCAGTACTTC,CASSKGDGGLAIFEQYF
-,TRBV5-6,TRBJ2-2,TRBD2,16,TGTGCCAGCAGCTTGTTCGAGCGGGGAATCACCGGGGAGCTGTTTTTT,CASSLFERGITGELFF
-,TRBV30,TRBJ2-1,TRBD2,14,TGTGCCTGGACTAGCGGGAGACGATACAATGAGCAGTTCTTC,CAWTSGRRYNEQFF
-,TRBV19,TRBJ2-7,TRBD2,17,TGTGCCAGTAGTATCCGTTCGAGACTAGCGGATACCTACGAGCAGTACTTC,CASSIRSRLADTYEQYF
-,TRBV28,TRBJ1-1,TRBD1,16,TGTGCCAGCAGTGGTATAATAGCCGGGACAGGGGTTGAAGCTTTCTTT,CASSGIIAGTGVEAFF
-,TRBV10-3,TRBJ1-2,-,14,TGTGCCATCAGTGATGGACAGAGAAACTATGGCTACACCTTC,CAISDGQRNYGYTF
-,TRBV19,TRBJ2-5,TRBD2,13,TGTGCCAGCAGAGCGGGGACTATGGAGACCCAGTACTTC,CASRAGTMETQYF
few,TRBV7-2,TRBJ1-3,-,14,TGTGCCAGCAGCACGGGGACAACCGGAAACACCATATATTTT,CASSTGTTGNTIYF
-,TRBV6-5,TRBJ1-6,-,14,TGTGCCAGCAGTTACCTACAGGGAAATTCACCCCTCCACTTT,CASSYLQGNSPLHF
-,TRBV29-1,TRBJ2-1,TRBD1,15,TGCAGCGGAGCCCTCCAAGGACAGGGGGGAAATGAGCAGTTCTTC,CSGALQGQGGNEQFF
once,TRBV18,TRBJ2-5,-,13,TGTGCCAGCTCATCTACAAGGGGGGAGACCCAGTACTTC,CASSSTRGETQYF
few,TRBV5-1,TRBJ2-7,TRBD1,14,TGCGCCAGCAGCTTGGCCGGGACAGTGGGCGAGCAGTACTTC,CASSLAGTVGEQYF
-,TRBV18,TRBJ1-5,-,15,TGTGCCAGCTCACCACTTAGTGGAGAGGGTCAGCCCCAGCATTTT,CASSPLSGEGQPQHF
few,TRBV2,TRBJ1-1,TRBD1,13,TGTGCCAGTAGGGACAGGGATTGGACTGAAGCTTTCTTT,CASRDRDWTEAFF
-,TRBV6-4,TRBJ2-6,-,17,TGTGCCGTCAATTCAGCAGGTGACAGCTCTGGGGCCAACGTCCTGACTTTC,CAVNSAGDSSGANVLTF
-,TRBV5-1,TRBJ1-2,-,15,TGCGCCAGCAGCTTGGGAGTCCTAGCTAACTATGGCTACACCTTC,CASSLGVLANYGYTF
once,TRBV11-2,TRBJ2-4,-,14,TGTGCCAGCAGCTTAGATCTAGGGGGGAGGGTTCAGTACTTC,CASSLDLGGRVQYF
-,TRBV7-6,TRBJ1-4,TRBD1,15,TGTGCCAGCAGCTTACGACAGGGGGCGAATGAAAAACTGTTTTTT,CASSLRQGANEKLFF
-,TRBV2,TRBJ1-1,TRBD1,15,TGTGCCAGCTCCGGGACAGGGATTGAATTCACTGAAGCTTTCTTT,CASSGTGIEFTEAFF
-,TRBV5-1,TRBJ2-3,TRBD2,16,TGCGCCAGCAGCGTTGCGGCTAGCGGGCCCGCAGATACGCAGTATTTT,CASSVAASGPADTQYF
-,TRBV19,TRBJ2-7,TRBD1,13,TGTGCCAGTAGTATCGGACAGGGTTACGAGCAGTACTTC,CASSIGQGYEQYF
-,TRBV4-3,TRBJ1-2,TRBD1,13,TGCGCCAGCAGCCACACAGGGGTGCGCGGCTACACCTTC,CASSHTGVRGYTF
-,TRBV9,TRBJ2-3,-,15,TGTGCCAGCAGCGTAGTGGACTTATTTACAGATACGCAGTATTTT,CASSVVDLFTDTQYF
-,TRBV28,TRBJ1-6,-,15,TGTGCCAGCAGCCCCGCCGCGGGGCTGCGATCACCCCTCCACTTT,CASSPAAGLRSPLHF
-,TRBV7-2,TRBJ1-2,-,13,TGTGCCAGCGGTTCGACAGAGCACTATGGCTACACCTTC,CASGSTEHYGYTF
once,TRBV18,TRBJ1-4,TRBD1,16,TGTGCCAGCTCAGTGGGACAGGGGCCAACTAATGAAAAACTGTTTTTT,CASSVGQGPTNEKLFF
-,TRBV7-8,TRBJ2-1,TRBD2,15,TGTGCCAGCAGCATTACTAGCGGACCCTACAATGAGCAGTTCTTC,CASSITSGPYNEQFF
-,TRBV7-6,TRBJ1-1,-,14,TGTGCCAGCAGCTTAACAGTAATGAACACTGAAGCTTTCTTT,CASSLTVMNTEAFF
-,TRBV19,TRBJ1-1,-,15,TGTGCCAGTAGTATAGCAGCAGGGATGAACACTGAAGCTTTCTTT,CASSIAAGMNTEAFF
-,TRBV19,TRBJ1-1,-,21,TGTGCCAGTCCACGACCCCCCTCAGTCCTGGGGGCTATCGGTCTGAACACTGAAGCTTTCTTT,CASPRPPSVLGAIGLNTEAFF
-,TRBV5-1,TRBJ2-5,-,13,TGCGCCAGCAGCAACCTAAGTCCCGAGACCCAGTACTTC,CASSNLSPETQYF
once,TRBV6-6,TRBJ2-5,-,13,TGTGCCAGCAGTCTCAGGGGGGTAGAGACCCAGTACTTC,CASSLRGVETQYF
-,TRBV9,TRBJ1-2,-,15,TGTGCCAGCAGCGACCCGACAGGAGCTAACTATGGCTACACCTTC,CASSDPTGANYGYTF
-,TRBV4-1,TRBJ2-2,TRBD2,18,TGCGCCAGCAGCCAAGATCATAGCGCGGGAGTGATCACCGGGGAGCTGTTTTTT,CASSQDHSAGVITGELFF
-,TRBV7-9,TRBJ2-1,TRBD2,15,TGTGCCGGCAGCTCCCCCCGGGGGGGCATCCATGAGCAGTTCTTC,CAGSSPRGGIHEQFF
-,TRBV2,TRBJ1-3,TRBD1,15,TGTGCCAGCAGGGGACAGGAGAGCTCTGGAAACACCATATATTTT,CASRGQESSGNTIYF
-,TRBV7-2,TRBJ1-5,TRBD1,18,TGTGCCAGCAGCTTAGTACGAAGCTCGGGGACAGCACGTCAGCCCCAGCATTTT,CASSLVRSSGTARQPQHF
few,TRBV5-6,TRBJ2-7,TRBD1,14,TGTGCCAGCAGGGTGAGACAGGGACGGGACGAGCAGTACTTC,CASRVRQGRDEQYF
-,TRBV25-1,TRBJ2-7,TRBD1,18,TGTGCCAGCAGTGCTTCGGGACAGGGTGTTTCGAGCTCCTACGAGCAGTACTTC,CASSASGQGVSSSYEQYF
-,TRBV7-7,TRBJ2-7,TRBD1,13,TGTGCCAGCAGCCCCGGACAGGGGTACGAGCAGTACTTC,CASSPGQGYEQYF
few,TRBV30,TRBJ2-1,TRBD2,18,TGTGCCTGGAACCCCCCCGGGACTAGCGGGAGGGCGGGTCGAATGCAGTTCTTC,CAWNPPGTSGRAGRMQFF
-,TRBV28,TRBJ1-5,-,13,TGTGCCAGCGCCTGGGCAGGGGATCAGCCCCAGCATTTT,CASAWAGDQPQHF
-,TRBV30,TRBJ1-6,-,13,TGTGCCTGGAAGTGGCCCGATAATTCACCCCTCCACTTT,CAWKWPDNSPLHF
-,TRBV4-3,TRBJ2-7,TRBD1,17,TGCGCCAGCAGCCAGACCACCGGGACAGGGATTTCCTACGAGCAGTACTTC,CASSQTTGTGISYEQYF